These 24 T cell receptor beta chains were sequenced from one sample in a study of blood T cell repertoires in COVID-19. Method: immunoSEQ multiplex PCR; TCRdb's copy keeps in-frame clones and lacks some. Of hundreds of thousands of clones in the sample, around nine tenths were seen once. Source material: PBMCs or T cells enriched from blood (not recorded which). These receptor sequences come from a woman aged 45-65 years who had recovered from COVID-19.

The chain is built from TRBV27 and TRBJ2-7; the D gene is possibly TRBD2 (5 bases). V lost 3 bases, J lost 7 bases, and 10 bases lay in between. The CDR3 runs to 12 residues. Germline-derived CDR1 and CDR2 are MNHEY and SMNVEV (reference sequence). This CDR3 reads CASSLNRREQYF. The CDR3 nucleotides read TGTGCCAGCAGTTTGAATAGGAGGGAGCAGTACTTC.

The CDR3 reads CASSFFPVVANTGELFF. In DNA, the CDR3 is TGTGCCAGCAGTTTTTTCCCGGTCGTGGCGAACACCGGGGAGCTGTTTTTT. The rearrangement links TRBV27 to TRBJ2-2; D call uncertain. Germline values: CDR1 MNHEY, CDR2 SMNVEV (reference sequence). V lost 3 bases, J lost 0 bases, and 14 bases lay in between. CDR3 length: 17 residues.

This clone was detected once. This sequence joins TRBV5-1 and TRBJ2-1, with 8 bases aligning to TRBD2. Germline-derived CDR1 and CDR2 are SGHRS and YFSETQ. CDR3 length: 15 amino acids. After removal of 4 bases from V and 8 bases from J, the junction contained 11 bases not matched to a gene. This CDR3 reads CASSPGGSGIDEQFF. DNA for the CDR3: TGCGCCAGCAGCCCCGGTGGTAGCGGGATCGATGAGCAGTTCTTC.

The rearrangement links TRBV7-3 to TRBJ2-5; 11 bases are a match to TRBD2. There are 14 residues in the CDR3. The V gene end was trimmed by 3 bases and the J gene end by 3 bases; junction bases not matched to a gene: 0. Germline values: CDR1 SGHTA, CDR2 FQGTGA. This chain's CDR3 is CASSLTSGEETQYF. In DNA, the CDR3 is TGTGCCAGCAGCTTGACTAGCGGGGAAGAGACCCAGTACTTC.

This clone was counted once. The V call is TRBV29-1, the J call TRBJ2-3; 13 positions agree with TRBD2. CDR3 length equals 13 residues. Germline CDR1 SQVTM, CDR2 ANQGSEA. Trimming removed 6 bases from V and 6 bases from J; junction bases left unmatched: 3. The CDR3 here is CSVRTSGSDTQYF. As DNA, the CDR3 is TGCAGCGTACGGACTAGCGGGAGTGATACGCAGTATTTT.

In this sample, this clone turned up a few times. This chain links TRBV18 with TRBJ1-4; a possible D gene is TRBD1 (5 bases). Germline V lookup: CDR1 KGHSH, CDR2 LQKENI. The CDR3 is 15 residues long. V dropped 3 bases and J dropped 3 bases, with 11 bases sitting between them. The CDR3 sequence is CASSPQGGANEKLFF. In DNA form, the CDR3 reads TGTGCCAGCTCACCTCAGGGTGGTGCTAATGAAAAACTGTTTTTT. The full variable domain, rest sourced from reference TRBV18 and TRBJ1-4, is NAGVMQNPRHLVRRRGQEARLRCSPMKGHSHVYWYRQLPEEGLKFMVYLQKENIIDESGMPKERFSAEFPKEGPSILRIQQVVRGDSAAYFCASSPQGGANEKLFFGSGTQLSVL.

The chain couples TRBV11-2 to TRBJ1-5; D perhaps matches TRBD1 (6 bases). The CDR3 consists of 15 residues. Germline lookup yields CDR1 SGHAT and CDR2 FQNNGV. The V gene lost 2 bases and the J gene lost 0 bases, with 8 bases spanning the gap. The CDR3 region has the DNA TGTGCCAGCAGCTTAACAGGGCTTAGCAATCAGCCCCAGCATTTT. Translation: CASSLTGLSNQPQHF.

CDR3 in amino acids: CASSQMGDSLDTQYF. CDR3 sequence (DNA): TGTGCCAGCAGCCAGATGGGGGACTCTTTAGATACGCAGTATTTT. The gene calls are TRBV3-1 (or the pseudogene TRBV3-2) and TRBJ2-3; D possibly corresponds to TRBD2 (6 bases). Germline V gene sequence: CDR1 LGHDT, CDR2 YNNKEL (reference sequence). This CDR3 comprises 15 residues. V dropped 3 bases and J dropped 5 bases, with 15 bases sitting between them.

The chain combines TRBV5-1 with TRBJ1-1; D remains ambiguous. The germline V and J ends were trimmed by 5 bases and 1 base, with 12 bases remaining between them. The CDR3 is made up of 14 amino acids. CDR1 is SGHRS, CDR2 YFSETQ, per germline. The CDR3 coding sequence is TGCGCCAGCAGGTCGTTGAGGAAGAACACTGAAGCTTTCTTT. Protein sequence: CASRSLRKNTEAFF. Full variable domain (missing parts from reference TRBV5-1 and TRBJ1-1): KAGVTQTPRYLIKTRGQQVTLSCSPISGHRSVSWYQQTPGQGLQFLFEYFSETQRNKGNFPGRFSGRQFSNSRSEMNVSTLELGDSALYLCASRSLRKNTEAFFGQGTRLTVV.

This chain links TRBV25-1 with TRBJ2-1, with 12 bases identical to TRBD2. The V gene end was trimmed by 0 bases and the J gene end by 2 bases; junction bases not matched to a gene: 2. Germline CDR1 and CDR2: MGHDK and SYGVNS. The CDR3 has 17 amino acids. As DNA, the CDR3 is TGTGCCAGCAGTGAATACACTAGCGGGAGGACCTACAATGAGCAGTTCTTC. Its protein is CASSEYTSGRTYNEQFF.

In DNA, the CDR3 is TGTGCCAGCAGTCGACAGGGGAGGGGGGCCGGGGAGCTGTTTTTT. Protein sequence: CASSRQGRGAGELFF. This sequence joins TRBV25-1 and TRBJ2-2; the D gene is possibly TRBD1 (8 bases). CDR1 is MGHDK and CDR2 is SYGVNS in the germline V gene. Between the trimmed V and J ends, which lost 5 bases and 6 bases, there was a span of 16 bases. The CDR3 length is 15 residues.

The chain employs TRBV28 and TRBJ1-2; 7 bases align to TRBD1. Unmatched junction bases numbered 16, after V lost 4 bases and J lost 8 bases. From germline, CDR1 is MDHEN and CDR2 SYDVKM. The CDR3 runs 16 residues. For the CDR3, the DNA is TGTGCCAGCAGTTCGATTTACCCACAGGGGAATCTGGGCTACACCTTC. Encoded protein: CASSSIYPQGNLGYTF.

The chain combines TRBV6-2 or TRBV6-3 with TRBJ2-1, with 9 bases lining up with TRBD2. Germline V lookup: CDR1 MNHEY, CDR2 SVGEGT. The CDR3 loop spans 16 amino acids. J was trimmed by 3 bases and V by 5 bases; bases with no gene match: 8. The DNA for the CDR3 is TGTGCCAGCAGTCGAACGATAGCGGGAGTCTACAATGAGCAGTTCTTC. Encoded protein: CASSRTIAGVYNEQFF.

This clone was seen a handful of times. The V gene is TRBV7-9, the J gene TRBJ1-1, with D perhaps matching TRBD1 (5 bases). The CDR3 has 15 residues. Trimming took off 5 bases at V and 0 bases at J, with 13 bases between the two ends. Germline V gene data show CDR1 as SEHNR and CDR2 as FQNEAQ (reference sequence). The CDR3 reads CASSPWRDLNTEAFF. CDR3 coding DNA: TGTGCCAGCAGCCCCTGGAGGGACCTGAACACTGAAGCTTTCTTT.

This clone was counted a single time. The V call is TRBV6-6, the J call TRBJ2-5; D is unclear. The CDR3 runs to 15 residues. The germline V gene has CDR1 MNHNY and CDR2 SVGAGI (reference sequence). Trimming took off 0 bases at V and 0 bases at J, with 8 bases between the two ends. The CDR3: CASSYSITDQETQYF. The DNA for the CDR3 is TGTGCCAGCAGTTACTCGATAACAGACCAAGAGACCCAGTACTTC.

The J gene is TRBJ2-5, the V gene TRBV2, with D possibly being TRBD2 (6 bases). V dropped 7 bases and J dropped 2 bases, with 11 bases sitting between them. The CDR3 loop spans 13 amino acids. Germline CDR1 is SNHLY and CDR2 is FYNNEI. The chain's CDR3 is CASTLASQETQYF. The CDR3 bases are TGTGCCAGCACCCTAGCGTCTCAAGAGACCCAGTACTTC.

The J gene is TRBJ1-2, the V gene TRBV28; TRBD1 might be the D (6 bases). The V end lost 6 bases, the J end lost 4 bases, and 12 bases lay between the germline ends. Germline loops: CDR1 MDHEN, CDR2 SYDVKM. The CDR3 spans 13 residues. CDR3 sequence: CASSPGQSYGYTF. CDR3 in DNA: TGTGCCAGCAGCCCAGGACAGAGCTATGGCTACACCTTC.

J is TRBJ1-4 and V is TRBV5-8; 8 nucleotides align to TRBD1. CDR3 length: 15 residues. The ends lost 0 bases at V and 7 bases at J; junction bases unmatched: 5. Germline-derived CDR1 and CDR2 are SGHTS and YDEGEE. This CDR3 is CASSLDGTGPEKLFF. CDR3 nucleotide sequence: TGTGCCAGCAGCTTGGATGGGACAGGCCCTGAAAAACTGTTTTTT.

The chain joins TRBV4-3 to TRBJ1-1; D is unresolved. CDR3 length: 13 residues. V was cut by 4 bases and J by 0 bases, with 6 bases left in between. CDR1 and CDR2 (germline): LGHNA, YSLEER. CDR3 loop: CASSPQLNTEAFF. The DNA of the CDR3 is TGCGCCAGCAGCCCGCAGTTGAACACTGAAGCTTTCTTT.

The chain's CDR3 is CASISAGNTIYF. For the CDR3, the DNA is TGTGCCAGCATATCAGCTGGAAACACCATATATTTT. The chain couples TRBV6-5 to TRBJ1-3; D is unclear. This CDR3 is 12 amino acids long. Deletions cut 7 bases from V and 2 bases from J, with 6 bases between. Germline V gene lookup returns CDR1 MNHEY and CDR2 SVGAGI.

The chain links TRBV7-3 to TRBJ2-2; 10 nucleotides align to TRBD2. Trimming took 2 bases from V and 7 from J; bases not matched to a gene: 4. CDR1 and CDR2 from the germline V gene are SGHTA and FQGTGA. The CDR3 runs to 15 residues. The CDR3 protein is CASSLSRTSGGELFF. The CDR3 coding sequence is TGTGCCAGCAGCTTATCCAGGACTAGCGGCGGGGAGCTGTTTTTT.

This clone was counted a few times. The CDR3 sequence is CASSSQQDTYEQYF. The CDR3 bases are TGTGCCAGCAGCTCCCAGCAGGACACCTACGAGCAGTACTTC. The chain joins TRBV7-2 to TRBJ2-7; a possible D gene is TRBD1 (5 bases). Germline V gives CDR1 SGHTA, CDR2 FQGNSA. V was clipped by 4 bases and J by 2 bases, with 12 bases between them. The CDR3 spans 14 residues.

J is TRBJ1-3 and V is TRBV2; maybe TRBD1 (5 bases). CDR3 length: 15 residues. In germline, CDR1 is SNHLY, CDR2 FYNNEI. V shed 0 bases and J shed 3 bases, with 9 bases lying between them. The DNA for the CDR3 is TGTGCCAGCAGTGAAGCTCAGGGACTTGGAAACACCATATATTTT. Translation: CASSEAQGLGNTIYF.

The rearrangement uses TRBV7-2 and TRBJ1-5; D is possibly TRBD1 (5 bases). V was clipped by 1 base and J by 1 base, with 11 bases between them. The germline V gene has CDR1 SGHTA and CDR2 FQGNSA. CDR3 length equals 16 residues. Here the CDR3 reads CASSLVGQKSNQPQHF. CDR3 bases: TGTGCCAGCAGCTTAGTGGGGCAGAAGAGCAATCAGCCCCAGCATTTT.